This entry concerns a single T cell receptor (beta chain). Its target is not known. Assay: immunoSEQ multiplex PCR; the TCRdb copy retains only in-frame clones and omits some. This repertoire shows 86,000 or so clones, about 93% found once; its top ten account for less than 5.5%. V was pared by 4 bases and J by 3 bases, with 12 bases between. The CDR3 covers 14 residues. CDR1 LNHDA and CDR2 SQIVND come from the germline V gene (reference sequence). These data are taken from a study of T cell responses to AZD1222 COVID-19 vaccine. Points from the study as a whole: Spike-specific TCR repertoires showed rising breadth and depth after two AZD1222 doses. Sampled repertoires all dated from after the peak T cell response. Per reports, nearly half of all spike-specific TCRs target regions that are unmutated in variants. A mostly white British donor set with more females was recruited, and clonal diversity was possibly underestimated.

J is TRBJ1-1 and V is TRBV19; the D gene is possibly TRBD1 (6 bases). This receptor was identified in an adult in good health. The sample here was peripheral blood, taken on day 0 of MenACWY control vaccination. The CDR3 loop is CASSTQQGYTEAFF. CDR3 DNA sequence: TGTGCCAGTAGTACCCAACAGGGATACACTGAAGCTTTCTTT.